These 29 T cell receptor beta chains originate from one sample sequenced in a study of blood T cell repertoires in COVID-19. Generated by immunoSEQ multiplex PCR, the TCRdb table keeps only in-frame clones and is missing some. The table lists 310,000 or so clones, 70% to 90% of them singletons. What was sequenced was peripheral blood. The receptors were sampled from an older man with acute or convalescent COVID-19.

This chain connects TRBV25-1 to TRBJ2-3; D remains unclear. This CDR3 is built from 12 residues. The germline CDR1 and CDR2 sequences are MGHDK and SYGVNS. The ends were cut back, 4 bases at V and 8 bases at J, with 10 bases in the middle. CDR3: CASSASGVTQYF. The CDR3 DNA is TGTGCCAGCAGTGCCTCCGGTGTTACGCAGTATTTT.

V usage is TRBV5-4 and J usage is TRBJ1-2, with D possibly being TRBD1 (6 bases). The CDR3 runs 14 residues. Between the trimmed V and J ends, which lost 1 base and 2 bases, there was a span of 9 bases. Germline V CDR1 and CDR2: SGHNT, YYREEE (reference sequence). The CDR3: CASSLIDRNYGYTF. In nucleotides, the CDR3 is TGTGCCAGCAGCTTGATAGACAGGAACTATGGCTACACCTTC.

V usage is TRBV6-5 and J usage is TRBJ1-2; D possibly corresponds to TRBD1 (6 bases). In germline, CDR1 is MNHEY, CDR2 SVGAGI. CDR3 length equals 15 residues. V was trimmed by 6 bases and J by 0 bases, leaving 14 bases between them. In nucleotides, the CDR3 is TGTGCCAGCAGCCAGGACAGAATAACTAACTATGGCTACACCTTC. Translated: CASSQDRITNYGYTF.

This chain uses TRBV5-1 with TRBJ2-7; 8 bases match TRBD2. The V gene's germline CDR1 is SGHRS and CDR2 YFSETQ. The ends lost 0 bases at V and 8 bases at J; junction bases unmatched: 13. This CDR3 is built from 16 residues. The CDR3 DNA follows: TGCGCCAGCAGCTTGGAGGGTGGGACTAGTGAGACCCAGCAGTACTTC. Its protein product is CASSLEGGTSETQQYF. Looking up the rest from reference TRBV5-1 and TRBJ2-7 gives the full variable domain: KAGVTQTPRYLIKTRGQQVTLSCSPISGHRSVSWYQQTPGQGLQFLFEYFSETQRNKGNFPGRFSGRQFSNSRSEMNVSTLELGDSALYLCASSLEGGTSETQQYFGPGTRLTVT.

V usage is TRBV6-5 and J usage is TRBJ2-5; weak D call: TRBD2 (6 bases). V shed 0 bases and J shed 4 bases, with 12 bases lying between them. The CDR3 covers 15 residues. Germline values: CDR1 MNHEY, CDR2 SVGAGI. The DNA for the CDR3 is TGTGCCAGCAGTTACTCGATTTCCGGGGGAGAGACCCAGTACTTC. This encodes CASSYSISGGETQYF.

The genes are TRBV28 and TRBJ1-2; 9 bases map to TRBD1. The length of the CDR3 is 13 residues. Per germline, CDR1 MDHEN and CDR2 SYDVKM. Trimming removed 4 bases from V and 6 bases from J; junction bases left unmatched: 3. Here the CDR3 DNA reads TGTGCCAGCAGTTCCACAGGGGGCGATGGCTACACCTTC. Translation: CASSSTGGDGYTF.

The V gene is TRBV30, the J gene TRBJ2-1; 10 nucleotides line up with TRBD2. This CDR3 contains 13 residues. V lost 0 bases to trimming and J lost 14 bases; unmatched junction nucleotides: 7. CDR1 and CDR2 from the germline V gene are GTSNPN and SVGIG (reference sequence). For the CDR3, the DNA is TGTGCCTGGAGTGTGTTTACTAGCGGGACGGAGTTCTTC. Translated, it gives CAWSVFTSGTEFF.

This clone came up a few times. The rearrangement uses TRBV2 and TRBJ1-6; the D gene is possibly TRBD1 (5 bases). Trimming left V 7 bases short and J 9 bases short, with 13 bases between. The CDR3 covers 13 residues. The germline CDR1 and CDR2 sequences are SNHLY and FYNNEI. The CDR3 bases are TGTGCCAGCAAAAGGGAGGGGAGTTCACCCCTCCACTTT. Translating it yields CASKREGSSPLHF.

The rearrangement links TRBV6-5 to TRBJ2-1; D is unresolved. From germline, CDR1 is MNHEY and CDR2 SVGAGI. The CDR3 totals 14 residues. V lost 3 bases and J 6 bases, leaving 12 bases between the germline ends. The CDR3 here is CASSYLSSRNEQFF. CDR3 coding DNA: TGTGCCAGCAGTTATTTGAGTAGCCGCAATGAGCAGTTCTTC.

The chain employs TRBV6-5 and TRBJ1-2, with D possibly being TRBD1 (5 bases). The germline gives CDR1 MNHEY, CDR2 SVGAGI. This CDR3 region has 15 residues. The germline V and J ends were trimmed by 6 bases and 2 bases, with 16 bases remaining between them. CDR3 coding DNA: TGTGCCAGCAGCCTCGGGGGAGTCTTGAACTATGGCTACACCTTC. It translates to CASSLGGVLNYGYTF.

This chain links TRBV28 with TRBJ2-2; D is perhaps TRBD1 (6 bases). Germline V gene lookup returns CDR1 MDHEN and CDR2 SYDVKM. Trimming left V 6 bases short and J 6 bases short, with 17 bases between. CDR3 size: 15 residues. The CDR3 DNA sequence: TGTGCCAGCAGGTTGCCTGGGGGCCTAGCCGGGGAGCTGTTTTTT. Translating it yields CASRLPGGLAGELFF.

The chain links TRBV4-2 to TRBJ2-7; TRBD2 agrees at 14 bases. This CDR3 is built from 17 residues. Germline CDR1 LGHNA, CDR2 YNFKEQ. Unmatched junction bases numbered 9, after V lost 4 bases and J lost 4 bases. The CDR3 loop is CASSRAEGLAGDYEQYF. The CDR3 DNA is TGTGCCAGCAGCCGGGCGGAGGGACTAGCGGGGGATTACGAGCAGTACTTC.

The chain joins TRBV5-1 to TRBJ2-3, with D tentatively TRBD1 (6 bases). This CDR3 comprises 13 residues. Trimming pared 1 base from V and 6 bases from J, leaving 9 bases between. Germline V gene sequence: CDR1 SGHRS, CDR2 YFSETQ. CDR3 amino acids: CASSLSGDDTQYF. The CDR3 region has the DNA TGCGCCAGCAGCTTGTCAGGGGACGATACGCAGTATTTT.

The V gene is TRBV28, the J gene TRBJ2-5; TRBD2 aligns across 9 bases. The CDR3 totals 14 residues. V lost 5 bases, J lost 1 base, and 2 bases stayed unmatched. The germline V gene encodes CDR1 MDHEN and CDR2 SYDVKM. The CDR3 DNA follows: TGTGCCAGCAGTGCGGGGGGGCTCCAAGAGACCCAGTACTTC. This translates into CASSAGGLQETQYF.

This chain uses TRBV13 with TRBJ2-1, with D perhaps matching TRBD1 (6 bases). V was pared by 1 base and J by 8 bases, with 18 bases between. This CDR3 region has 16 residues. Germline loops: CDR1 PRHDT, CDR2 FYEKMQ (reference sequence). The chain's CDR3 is CASSLARNQGHDEQFF. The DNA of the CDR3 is TGTGCCAGCAGCTTAGCGAGAAATCAGGGGCACGATGAGCAGTTCTTC.

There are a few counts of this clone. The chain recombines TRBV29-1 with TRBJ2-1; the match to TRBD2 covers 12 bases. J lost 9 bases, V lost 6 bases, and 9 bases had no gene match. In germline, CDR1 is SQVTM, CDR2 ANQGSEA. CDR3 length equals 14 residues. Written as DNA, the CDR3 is TGCAGCGTCGCGACTAGCGGGAGTACGGGTGAGCAGTTCTTC. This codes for CSVATSGSTGEQFF.

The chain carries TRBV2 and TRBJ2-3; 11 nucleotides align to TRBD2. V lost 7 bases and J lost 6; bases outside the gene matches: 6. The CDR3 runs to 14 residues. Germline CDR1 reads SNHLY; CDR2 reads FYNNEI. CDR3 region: CASTVSSGRDTQYF. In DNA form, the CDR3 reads TGTGCCAGCACGGTGTCTAGCGGGAGGGATACGCAGTATTTT.

This CDR3 is CSVGTGDTGELFF. The DNA for the CDR3 is TGCAGCGTCGGGACAGGGGACACCGGGGAGCTGTTTTTT. V and J are TRBV29-1 and TRBJ2-2; 10 bases match TRBD1. The CDR3 is 13 amino acids. Germline V lookup: CDR1 SQVTM, CDR2 ANQGSEA. The trim removed 6 bases at V and 3 bases at J, leaving 1 base unmatched.

The CDR3 is CASSPVASGGVETQYF. In DNA, the CDR3 is TGTGCCAGCAGCCCCGTGGCTAGCGGGGGGGTAGAGACCCAGTACTTC. V and J are TRBV3-1 (or the pseudogene TRBV3-2) and TRBJ2-5; 12 bases are a match to TRBD2. V lost 4 bases, J lost 4 bases, and 7 bases stayed unmatched. CDR3 length: 16 amino acids. CDR1 is LGHDT and CDR2 is YNNKEL in the germline V gene (reference sequence).

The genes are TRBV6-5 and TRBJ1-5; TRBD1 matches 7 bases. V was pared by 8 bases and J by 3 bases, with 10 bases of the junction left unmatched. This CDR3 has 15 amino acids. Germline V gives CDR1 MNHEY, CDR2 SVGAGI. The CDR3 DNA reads TGTGCCAGCCAACTAATGGGACAGAACAATCAGCCCCAGCATTTT. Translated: CASQLMGQNNQPQHF.

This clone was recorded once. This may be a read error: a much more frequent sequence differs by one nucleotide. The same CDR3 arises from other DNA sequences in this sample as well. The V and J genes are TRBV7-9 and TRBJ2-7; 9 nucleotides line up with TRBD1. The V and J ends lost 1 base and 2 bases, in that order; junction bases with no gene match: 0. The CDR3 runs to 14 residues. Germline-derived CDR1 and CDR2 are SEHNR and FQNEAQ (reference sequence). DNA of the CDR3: TGTGCCAGCAGCTTAGGACAGGGGGCCTACGAGCAGTACTTC. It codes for CASSLGQGAYEQYF.

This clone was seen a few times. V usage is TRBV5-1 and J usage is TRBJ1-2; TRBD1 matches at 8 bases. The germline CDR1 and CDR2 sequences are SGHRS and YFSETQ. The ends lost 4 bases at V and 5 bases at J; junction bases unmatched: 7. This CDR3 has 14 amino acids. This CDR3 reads CASSEGQAPYGYTF. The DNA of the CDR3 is TGCGCCAGCAGCGAGGGACAGGCCCCATATGGCTACACCTTC.

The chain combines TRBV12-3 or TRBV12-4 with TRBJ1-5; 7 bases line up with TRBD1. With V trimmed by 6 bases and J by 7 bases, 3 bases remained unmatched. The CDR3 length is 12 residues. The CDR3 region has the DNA TGTGCCAGCAGCCTCAGGGGGCAGCCCCAGCATTTT. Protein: CASSLRGQPQHF.

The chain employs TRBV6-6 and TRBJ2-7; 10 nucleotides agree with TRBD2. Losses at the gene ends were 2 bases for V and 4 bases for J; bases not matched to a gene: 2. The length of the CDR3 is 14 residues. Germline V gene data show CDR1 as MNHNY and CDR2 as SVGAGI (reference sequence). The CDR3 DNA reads TGTGCCAGCAGTTACCCTAGCGGGAGTTACGAGCAGTACTTC. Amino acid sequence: CASSYPSGSYEQYF.

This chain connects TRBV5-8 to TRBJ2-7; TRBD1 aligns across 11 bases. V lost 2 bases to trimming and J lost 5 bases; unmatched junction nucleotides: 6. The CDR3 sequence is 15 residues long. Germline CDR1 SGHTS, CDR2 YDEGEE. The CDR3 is CASSFQGQGGNEQYF. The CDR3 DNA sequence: TGTGCCAGCAGCTTTCAGGGACAGGGGGGCAACGAGCAGTACTTC.

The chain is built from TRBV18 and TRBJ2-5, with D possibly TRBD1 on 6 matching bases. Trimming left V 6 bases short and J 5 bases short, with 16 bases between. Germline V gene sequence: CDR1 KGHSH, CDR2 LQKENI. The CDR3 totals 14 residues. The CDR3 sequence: CASSRSGDGETQYF. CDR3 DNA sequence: TGTGCCAGCTCCAGGTCAGGGGATGGGGAGACCCAGTACTTC. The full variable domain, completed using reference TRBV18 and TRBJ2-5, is NAGVMQNPRHLVRRRGQEARLRCSPMKGHSHVYWYRQLPEEGLKFMVYLQKENIIDESGMPKERFSAEFPKEGPSILRIQQVVRGDSAAYFCASSRSGDGETQYFGPGTRLLVL.

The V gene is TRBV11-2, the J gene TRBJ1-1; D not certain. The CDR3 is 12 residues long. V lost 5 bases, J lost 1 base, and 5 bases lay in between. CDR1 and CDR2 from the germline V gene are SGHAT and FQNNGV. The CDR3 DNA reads TGTGCCAGCAGCCCTCGGAACACTGAAGCTTTCTTT. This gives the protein CASSPRNTEAFF.

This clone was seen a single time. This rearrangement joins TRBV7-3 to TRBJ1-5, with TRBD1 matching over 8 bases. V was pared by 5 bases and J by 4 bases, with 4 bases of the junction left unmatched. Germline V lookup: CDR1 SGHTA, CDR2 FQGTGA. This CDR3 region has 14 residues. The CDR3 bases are TGTGCCAGCAGCCCCGGGACAGGTAATCAGCCCCAGCATTTT. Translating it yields CASSPGTGNQPQHF.

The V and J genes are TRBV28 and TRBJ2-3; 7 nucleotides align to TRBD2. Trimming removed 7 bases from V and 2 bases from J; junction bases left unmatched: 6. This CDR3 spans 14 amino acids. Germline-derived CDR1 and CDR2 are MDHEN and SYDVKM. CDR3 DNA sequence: TGTGCCAGCACCCTGGGAGGGACCACAGATACGCAGTATTTT. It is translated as CASTLGGTTDTQYF. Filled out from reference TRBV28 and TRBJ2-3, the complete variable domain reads DVKVTQSSRYLVKRTGEKVFLECVQDMDHENMFWYRQDPGLGLRLIYFSYDVKMKEKGDIPEGYSVSREKKERFSLILESASTNQTSMYLCASTLGGTTDTQYFGPGTRLTVL.